These T cell receptor beta chains were read from a single sample in a study of T cell responses to AZD1222 COVID-19 vaccine. Using immunoSEQ multiplex PCR, the repertoire was profiled, and TCRdb retains in-frame clones only, with some absent. There are over 100,000 clones in the sample; 85% to 90% occur only once, and around 8.6% lies in the top ten. Here the sequenced sample was peripheral blood, taken on day 0 of AZD1222 vaccination. The origin of the receptors is an adult in good health. CDR3s include the opening cysteine and the closing phenylalanine or tryptophan. Fields, in order: V gene, J gene, clone size, D gene, CDR3 DNA, CDR3 protein. A D gene is named only where the DNA matches it firmly. A clone size is listed for some rows: how often the clone was seen (once, few, many), or a class if it is expanded.

TRBV27	TRBJ2-7	NA	TRBD1	TGTGCCAGCAGTCTCGGACAGGGCGCCTACGAGCAGTACTTC	CASSLGQGAYEQYF
TRBV11-2	TRBJ1-2	NA	NA	TGTGCCAGCAGCTTAGATTCCGGGCCAGGCGTATACTATGGCTACACCTTC	CASSLDSGPGVYYGYTF
TRBV11-2	TRBJ1-1	once	TRBD1	TGTGCCAGCAGCCCCGACAGGGGGAACACTGAAGCTTTCTTT	CASSPDRGNTEAFF
TRBV3-1/TRBV3-2	TRBJ1-3	NA	NA	TGTGCCAGCAGCCGCGGAAGATCCATATATTTT	CASSRGRSIYF
TRBV18	TRBJ1-3	few	NA	TGTGCCAGCTCACCTTTTCGCTGGAGCTCTGGAAACACCATATATTTT	CASSPFRWSSGNTIYF
TRBV28	TRBJ1-5	once	NA	TGTGCCAGCGGGACCGCCAATCAGCCCCAGCATTTT	CASGTANQPQHF
TRBV7-9	TRBJ1-1	NA	NA	TGTGCCAGCAGCTTACGCCACGTCGGGACTGAAGCTTTCTTT	CASSLRHVGTEAFF
TRBV30	TRBJ1-5	once	NA	TGTGCCTGGAGCCATGATGGGCCCCAGCATTTT	CAWSHDGPQHF
TRBV5-1	TRBJ1-2	NA	NA	TGCGCCAGCAGCGCAGGGAACTATGGCTACACCTTC	CASSAGNYGYTF
TRBV27	TRBJ1-5	NA	NA	TGTGCCAGCAGTTTTGACGGTCAGCCCCAGCATTTT	CASSFDGQPQHF
TRBV29-1	TRBJ1-2	NA	NA	TGCAGCGTAGGACAGCTTGATGGCTACACCTTC	CSVGQLDGYTF
TRBV11-2	TRBJ1-6	NA	TRBD1	TGTGCCAGCAGCCCCTGGGACAGTTATAATTCACCCCTCCACTTT	CASSPWDSYNSPLHF
TRBV7-3	TRBJ2-7	NA	NA	TGTGCCAGCAGCTTCTGGCAGGGGTTTGTCGAGCAGTACTTC	CASSFWQGFVEQYF
TRBV11-2	TRBJ2-3	few	NA	TGTGCCAGCAGCTTAGGAGGAGACACAGATACGCAGTATTTT	CASSLGGDTDTQYF
TRBV5-1	TRBJ2-1	NA	TRBD2	TGCGCCAGCGAGCCTGGAGGAACTAGCGGCTACAATGAGCAGTTCTTC	CASEPGGTSGYNEQFF
TRBV7-2	TRBJ1-5	NA	NA	TGTGCCACCGAAGAAGGGGGGTGGGTGAATCAGCCCCAGCATTTT	CATEEGGWVNQPQHF
TRBV28	TRBJ2-7	NA	TRBD1	TGTGCCAGCAACCTACTGGGACAGTCCTACGAGCAGTACTTC	CASNLLGQSYEQYF
TRBV7-2	TRBJ2-7	few	TRBD2	TGTGCCAGCAGCTTTGGCGGGGGGTTCTACGAGCAGTACTTC	CASSFGGGFYEQYF
TRBV2	TRBJ2-5	few	NA	TGTGCCAGCATGGCAGAAGAGACCCAGTACTTC	CASMAEETQYF
TRBV7-9	TRBJ2-1	NA	NA	TGTGCCAGCACCCTGGAGCGGAGATACAATGAGCAGTTCTTC	CASTLERRYNEQFF
TRBV10-2	TRBJ2-5	NA	TRBD2	TGCGCCAGCAGTGAGTCCATGTGGGGGGGGACGACAGTAGAGACCCAGTACTTC	CASSESMWGGTTVETQYF
TRBV6-2/TRBV6-3	TRBJ2-5	NA	NA	TGTGCCAGCAGTCACTCGGGGGTCCAAGAGACCCAGTACTTC	CASSHSGVQETQYF
TRBV18	TRBJ2-7	NA	NA	TGTGCCAGCTCCCCCGGACGGACCGCCCAGTTGGAGCAGTACTTC	CASSPGRTAQLEQYF
TRBV7-9	TRBJ1-1	NA	NA	TGTGCCAGCAGCACAACCCCCGGCAGGGGAAGTGGGATGAACACTGAAGCTTTCTTT	CASSTTPGRGSGMNTEAFF
TRBV3-1/TRBV3-2	TRBJ2-7	NA	NA	TGTGCCAGCAGCCAAGTCACGCTCGCGGACGAGCAGTACTTC	CASSQVTLADEQYF
TRBV5-4	TRBJ1-1	once	NA	TGTGCCAGCAACGACAGGACCCAGGGGAACACTGAAGCTTTCTTT	CASNDRTQGNTEAFF
TRBV9	TRBJ2-3	NA	TRBD2	TGTGCCAGCAGCGCCACACTAGCGGGTGACACAGATACGCAGTATTTT	CASSATLAGDTDTQYF
TRBV30	TRBJ2-3	NA	TRBD1	TGTGCCTCAGAACAGGGGGCTACAGATACGCAGTATTTT	CASEQGATDTQYF
TRBV27	TRBJ1-5	NA	NA	TGTGCCAGCAGTCCCAACAGGGACCAGCCCCAGCATTTT	CASSPNRDQPQHF
TRBV28	TRBJ2-2	NA	NA	TGTGCCAGCAGGGACCTTACCGGGGAGCTGTTTTTT	CASRDLTGELFF
TRBV11-3	TRBJ2-3	NA	TRBD2	TGTGCCAGCAGCTTAGGCGATAGACTAGCGGGCACGGGAGATACGCAGTATTTT	CASSLGDRLAGTGDTQYF